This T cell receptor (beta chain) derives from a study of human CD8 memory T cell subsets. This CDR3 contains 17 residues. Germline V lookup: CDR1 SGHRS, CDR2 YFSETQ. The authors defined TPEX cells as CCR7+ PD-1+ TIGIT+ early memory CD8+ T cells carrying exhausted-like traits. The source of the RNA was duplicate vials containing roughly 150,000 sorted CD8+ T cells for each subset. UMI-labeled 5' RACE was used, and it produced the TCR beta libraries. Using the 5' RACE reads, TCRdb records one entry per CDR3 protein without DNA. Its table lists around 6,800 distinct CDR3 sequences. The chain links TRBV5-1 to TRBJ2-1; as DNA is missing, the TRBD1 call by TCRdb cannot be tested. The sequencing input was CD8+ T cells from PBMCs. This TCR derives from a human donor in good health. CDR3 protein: CASSPQGVRELYVEQFF. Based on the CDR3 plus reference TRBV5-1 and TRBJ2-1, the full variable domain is KAGVTQTPRYLIKTRGQQVTLSCSPISGHRSVSWYQQTPGQGLQFLFEYFSETQRNKGNFPGRFSGRQFSNSRSEMNVSTLELGDSALYLCASSPQGVRELYVEQFFGPGTRLTVL.